Each of the 14 T cell receptor beta chains below was sequenced from the same sample in a study of control samples from healthy donors and cancer patients. Produced via immunoSEQ multiplex PCR; TCRdb's table is partial and in-frame only. The sample yields 130,000 or so clones, around 87% seen once. The sample was blood. The receptors come from a man younger than 45 in good health.

This rearrangement joins TRBV9 to TRBJ2-3, with 7 nucleotides matching TRBD2. Germline V gene data show CDR1 as SGDLS and CDR2 as YYNGEE. This CDR3 has 15 residues. V shed 0 bases, J shed 2 bases, and the junction held 3 bases outside the gene matches. For the CDR3, the DNA is TGTGCCAGCAGCGTAGCGGGGGGATTCACAGATACGCAGTATTTT. Its translation: CASSVAGGFTDTQYF.

The chain combines TRBV19 with TRBJ1-2, with TRBD1 matching over 9 bases. This CDR3 has 16 amino acids. Trimming removed 4 bases from V and 5 bases from J; junction bases left unmatched: 11. The germline CDR1 and CDR2 sequences are LNHDA and SQIVND (reference sequence). The CDR3 DNA reads as TGTGCCAGTAGTAGGGGAACAGGGGGCGCGAATTATGGCTACACCTTC. It translates to CASSRGTGGANYGYTF.

The chain combines TRBV6-5 with TRBJ1-1, with 7 bases matching TRBD1. V lost 6 bases, J lost 1 base, and 5 bases stayed unmatched. Germline CDR1 MNHEY, CDR2 SVGAGI. This CDR3 spans 14 amino acids. The CDR3 spells CASRQQGTNTEAFF. The CDR3 DNA reads TGTGCCAGCAGGCAACAGGGGACGAACACTGAAGCTTTCTTT.

V and J are TRBV5-1 and TRBJ1-2; a weak D match, TRBD1 (6 bases). CDR3 length: 15 residues. Per the germline V gene, CDR1 is SGHRS and CDR2 is YFSETQ. V was pared by 3 bases and J by 8 bases, with 20 bases between. Here the CDR3 reads CASSSLQGNTGGYTF. The CDR3 nucleotides read TGCGCCAGCAGCTCGCTACAGGGAAATACGGGGGGCTACACCTTC.

The chain employs TRBV11-3 and TRBJ1-1; D not certain. Trimming left V 3 bases short and J 5 bases short, with 10 bases between. CDR1 and CDR2 (germline): SGHNT, YENEEA. There are 13 residues in the CDR3. For the CDR3, the DNA is TGTGCCAGCAGCTTTCAGGTTACTACTGAAGCTTTCTTT. It encodes CASSFQVTTEAFF.

This chain connects TRBV5-1 to TRBJ2-5; D may match TRBD1 or TRBD2 (6 bases each). V was shortened by 2 bases and J by 1 base, with 12 bases between the two germline ends. The CDR3 is 15 residues long. CDR1 and CDR2 from the germline V gene are SGHRS and YFSETQ. The CDR3 DNA reads TGCGCCAGCAGCTTAGGGGGGATGAGCCAAGAGACCCAGTACTTC. Protein: CASSLGGMSQETQYF.

This clone was seen a single time. V is TRBV7-9 and J is TRBJ2-5, with 7 bases fitting TRBD2. The J segment lost 3 bases and the V segment lost 1 base, leaving 8 bases of the junction unmatched. The CDR3 has 16 residues. The germline gives CDR1 SEHNR, CDR2 FQNEAQ (reference sequence). In DNA form, the CDR3 reads TGTGCCAGCAGCTTAGGGAGTAGCGGGCGAAAAGAGACCCAGTACTTC. It encodes CASSLGSSGRKETQYF.

The chain links TRBV27 to TRBJ1-2; D is undetermined. CDR1 is MNHEY and CDR2 is SMNVEV in the germline V gene (reference sequence). With 1 base removed from V and 5 bases from J, the gap between germline ends came to 8 bases. The CDR3 extends over 13 amino acids. The CDR3 region is CASSLLGEYGYTF. The DNA of the CDR3 is TGTGCCAGCAGTTTATTGGGTGAATATGGCTACACCTTC.

For the CDR3, the DNA is TGTGCCATCCTTCGGGGGTTGGACTGGAACACCATATATTTT. Its translation is CAILRGLDWNTIYF. The chain uses TRBV10-3 and TRBJ1-3; D possibly corresponds to TRBD1 (5 bases). Trimming cost V 8 bases and J 7 bases, with 18 bases left between them. Germline V gene data show CDR1 as ENHRY and CDR2 as SYGVKD. This CDR3 region has 14 residues.

The chain couples TRBV11-1 to TRBJ1-2; D might be TRBD1 (5 bases). The V and J ends lost 4 bases and 0 bases respectively, with 9 bases between them. Germline CDR1 is SGHAT and CDR2 is FQDESV (reference sequence). The CDR3 spans 14 residues. The CDR3 DNA reads as TGTGCCAGCAGCTCCACGGACACTAACTATGGCTACACCTTC. Translated: CASSSTDTNYGYTF.

This chain connects TRBV7-2 to TRBJ2-7; D perhaps matches TRBD1 (6 bases). CDR3 length: 13 residues. V lost 4 bases and J lost 3, with 10 bases in between. Germline V CDR1 and CDR2: SGHTA, FQGNSA. For the CDR3, the DNA is TGTGCCAGCAGCTCGGACAGAAGCTACGAGCAGTACGTC. Residues: CASSSDRSYEQYV.

The genes are TRBV30 and TRBJ2-7; 8 bases agree with TRBD2. CDR3 length equals 14 residues. After removal of 2 bases from V and 0 bases from J, the junction contained 3 bases not matched to a gene. Germline V gene lookup returns CDR1 GTSNPN and CDR2 SVGIG (reference sequence). The CDR3 region is CAWSTGGTSYEQYF. CDR3 DNA sequence: TGTGCCTGGAGTACGGGGGGGACCTCCTACGAGCAGTACTTC. Drawing the rest from reference TRBV30 and TRBJ2-7, the complete variable domain is SQTIHQWPATLVQPVGSPLSLECTVEGTSNPNLYWYRQAAGRGLQLLFYSVGIGQISSEVPQNLSASRPQDRQFILSSKKLLLSDSGFYLCAWSTGGTSYEQYFGPGTRLTVT.

The chain uses TRBV5-1 and TRBJ1-3; D uncertain. V lost 0 bases, J lost 8 bases, and 3 bases lay in between. Germline values: CDR1 SGHRS, CDR2 YFSETQ. The CDR3 runs to 11 residues. CDR3 residues: CASSLGDTIYF. DNA for the CDR3: TGCGCCAGCAGCTTGGGGGACACCATATATTTT.

In this sample, this clone turned up a few times. Within the sample, other DNA sequences also encode this same CDR3. The chain joins TRBV5-6 to TRBJ1-2; 9 bases are a match to TRBD1. V was clipped by 4 bases and J by 6 bases; unmatched bases: 4. This CDR3 has 13 amino acids. Germline lookup yields CDR1 SGHDT and CDR2 YYEEEE. The CDR3 DNA reads as TGTGCCAGCAGCGATACAGGGGGCAATGGCTACACCTTC. Translating gives CASSDTGGNGYTF.